This TCR beta chain was sequenced during a study of cytomegalovirus exposure and HLA in healthy donors. The sample holds a few counts of this clone. The V and J ends lost 2 bases and 4 bases respectively, with 20 bases between them. In germline, CDR1 is SGHTA, CDR2 FQGNSA. This CDR3 spans 17 amino acids. Primers included in the PCR were 60 Vbeta and 13 Jbeta primers. The table came from immunoSEQ multiplex PCR; TCRdb's copy has only in-frame clones and leaves some out. The sample yields 200,000 or so clones, about 90% seen once. Source material: PBMCs. The chain couples TRBV7-2 to TRBJ2-5; D perhaps matches TRBD2 (6 bases). The sequence was collected from a girl under three years old in good health and CMV-seronegative. This chain's CDR3 is CASSLRLGRGRRETQYF. For the CDR3, the DNA is TGTGCCAGCAGCTTAAGGTTGGGTCGGGGGAGGCGAGAGACCCAGTACTTC.